Shown below are 20 T cell receptor beta chains from a single sample sequenced in a study of siplizumab effects on memory and regulatory T cells. Using immunoSEQ multiplex PCR, the repertoire was profiled, and TCRdb retains in-frame clones only, with some absent. Of approximately 90,000 clones in the sample, about 94% were seen once. The source material was non-Treg CD4+ T cells sorted from blood. These receptor sequences come from a human donor in good health.

V usage is TRBV19 and J usage is TRBJ2-3; 7 positions agree with TRBD2. J gave up 0 bases and V 10 bases, and 16 bases lay outside the gene matches. CDR3 size: 17 residues. The V gene's germline CDR1 is LNHDA and CDR2 SQIVND (reference sequence). This CDR3 reads CAKDTFALAPSTDTQYF. The CDR3 bases are TGTGCCAAAGACACTTTCGCACTAGCGCCTAGCACAGATACGCAGTATTTT.

CDR3 nucleotide sequence: TGTGCCAGCAGCGGACAACAGAATCAGCCCCAGCATTTT. It encodes CASSGQQNQPQHF. The V and J genes are TRBV6-5 and TRBJ1-5; D might be TRBD1 (5 bases). Trimming shortened V by 6 bases and J by 4 bases, and 10 bases separated the two germline ends. This CDR3 comprises 13 residues. Germline loops: CDR1 MNHEY, CDR2 SVGAGI.

V is TRBV11-3 and J is TRBJ2-7; D unclear. The germline V and J ends were trimmed by 4 bases and 3 bases, with 7 bases remaining between them. The germline V gene encodes CDR1 SGHNT and CDR2 YENEEA. The CDR3 length is 12 residues. The CDR3 DNA follows: TGTGCCAGCAGCTATATGGGCTACGAGCAGTACTTC. This gives the protein CASSYMGYEQYF.

The J gene is TRBJ2-7, the V gene TRBV9; 10 nucleotides agree with TRBD1. Germline trimming cut 0 bases from V and 4 bases from J; bases unmatched to any gene: 4. This CDR3 comprises 15 residues. The germline gives CDR1 SGDLS, CDR2 YYNGEE. This CDR3 is CASSVGGQGVYEQYF. DNA for the CDR3: TGTGCCAGCAGCGTAGGAGGACAGGGGGTTTACGAGCAGTACTTC.

The J gene is TRBJ1-2, the V gene TRBV7-9; 10 bases are a match to TRBD1. Trimming took 5 bases from V and 3 from J; bases not matched to a gene: 15. This CDR3 is 18 amino acids long. The V gene's germline CDR1 is SEHNR and CDR2 FQNEAQ (reference sequence). CDR3 sequence: CASSRDRGFLLGDYGYTF. Written as DNA, the CDR3 is TGTGCCAGCAGCCGGGACAGGGGCTTCCTTTTGGGAGACTATGGCTACACCTTC.

V gene TRBV27 combines with J gene TRBJ1-5; 9 bases match TRBD1. CDR1 is MNHEY, CDR2 SMNVEV, per germline (reference sequence). CDR3 length equals 16 residues. V lost 4 bases, J lost 3 bases, and 7 bases stayed unmatched. The CDR3 coding sequence is TGTGCCAGCAGTTCGAGGACAGGGGTAATCAATCAGCCCCAGCATTTT. This translates into CASSSRTGVINQPQHF.

The chain joins TRBV29-1 to TRBJ2-2; 14 bases align to TRBD2. The CDR3 has 17 amino acids. Per the germline V gene, CDR1 is SQVTM and CDR2 is ANQGSEA. The V segment lost 5 bases and the J segment 3 bases; nucleotides outside the gene matches: 8. This CDR3 reads CSVSRLAGGRDTGELFF. CDR3 bases: TGCAGCGTTTCCCGACTAGCGGGAGGGCGCGACACCGGGGAGCTGTTTTTT.

V gene TRBV7-9 combines with J gene TRBJ2-7; 8 bases agree with TRBD1. The CDR3 contains 16 residues. The trim removed 5 bases at V and 3 bases at J, leaving 12 bases unmatched. From germline, CDR1 is SEHNR and CDR2 FQNEAQ (reference sequence). The CDR3 reads CASSLRQGLGVYEQYF. The DNA of the CDR3 is TGTGCCAGCAGCCTCCGACAGGGGCTAGGGGTCTACGAGCAGTACTTC.

The chain recombines TRBV5-1 with TRBJ2-1; 9 bases are shared with TRBD2. V lost 0 bases and J lost 7; bases outside the gene matches: 11. Germline CDR1 is SGHRS and CDR2 is YFSETQ. The CDR3 sequence is 17 residues long. The CDR3 spells CASSLAVRLAALNEQFF. The CDR3 DNA follows: TGCGCCAGCAGCTTGGCCGTTCGACTAGCGGCCTTGAATGAGCAGTTCTTC. Based on the CDR3 plus reference TRBV5-1 and TRBJ2-1, the full variable domain is KAGVTQTPRYLIKTRGQQVTLSCSPISGHRSVSWYQQTPGQGLQFLFEYFSETQRNKGNFPGRFSGRQFSNSRSEMNVSTLELGDSALYLCASSLAVRLAALNEQFFGPGTRLTVL.

V is TRBV7-2 and J is TRBJ2-7; 8 bases are a match to TRBD1. The CDR3 contains 15 residues. Trimming at V came to 4 bases and at J to 3 bases, leaving 8 bases not matched to a gene. The germline V gene has CDR1 SGHTA and CDR2 FQGNSA. CDR3 nucleotides: TGTGCCAGCAGCTCAGACAGGGGCAGAAACTACGAGCAGTACTTC. This sequence encodes CASSSDRGRNYEQYF.

This chain connects TRBV19 to TRBJ1-2; the match to TRBD1 covers 9 bases. Germline CDR1 and CDR2: LNHDA and SQIVND (reference sequence). The CDR3 is made up of 16 amino acids. V lost 3 bases and J lost 6; bases outside the gene matches: 11. CDR3 nucleotides: TGTGCCAGTAGTATTAGGAACAGGGGGCGAATTGATGGCTACACCTTC. Its protein product is CASSIRNRGRIDGYTF.

This chain connects TRBV7-3 to TRBJ2-1; D might be TRBD2 (5 bases). The CDR3 loop spans 12 amino acids. Germline V gene sequence: CDR1 SGHTA, CDR2 FQGTGA. Trimming cost V 0 bases and J 8 bases, with 5 bases left between them. DNA for the CDR3: TGTGCCAGCAGCTTAACGGAGGATGAGCAGTTCTTC. As protein: CASSLTEDEQFF.

This rearrangement joins TRBV7-2 to TRBJ1-1; D gene uncertain. CDR1 and CDR2 from the germline V gene are SGHTA and FQGNSA. This CDR3 contains 13 residues. V lost 0 bases and J lost 1, with 3 bases in between. The DNA of the CDR3 is TGTGCCAGCAGCTTAGCGCCGAACACTGAAGCTTTCTTT. Translated: CASSLAPNTEAFF.

The V and J genes are TRBV2 and TRBJ1-3; D may be TRBD1 (6 bases). Germline-derived CDR1 and CDR2 are SNHLY and FYNNEI. This CDR3 region has 15 residues. V shed 2 bases and J shed 1 base, with 9 bases lying between them. The CDR3 loop is CASSETQGSGNTIYF. DNA of the CDR3: TGTGCCAGCAGTGAAACCCAGGGGTCTGGAAACACCATATATTTT.

The V and J genes are TRBV5-4 and TRBJ2-7; 8 bases are a match to TRBD2. Germline CDR1 is SGHNT and CDR2 is YYREEE (reference sequence). CDR3 length equals 14 residues. Losses at the gene ends were 4 bases for V and 7 bases for J; bases not matched to a gene: 10. The chain's CDR3 is CASSPRAGAGEQYF. For the CDR3, the DNA is TGTGCCAGCAGCCCTCGAGCGGGAGCGGGGGAGCAGTACTTC. The full variable domain, in which reference TRBV5-4 and TRBJ2-7 provide the parts outside the CDR3, is ETGVTQSPTHLIKTRGQQVTLRCSSQSGHNTVSWYQQALGQGPQFIFQYYREEENGRGNFPPRFSGLQFPNYSSELNVNALELDDSALYLCASSPRAGAGEQYFGPGTRLTVT.

J is TRBJ2-1 and V is TRBV7-9; TRBD2 matches 10 bases. In germline, CDR1 is SEHNR, CDR2 FQNEAQ (reference sequence). The CDR3 is 15 amino acids. V dropped 3 bases and J dropped 8; count of bases not matched to a gene: 7. CDR3 residues: CASSFYSGRADEQFF. CDR3 in DNA: TGTGCCAGCAGCTTTTACAGCGGGAGGGCCGATGAGCAGTTCTTC.

The chain carries TRBV7-8 and TRBJ2-3; 12 nucleotides agree with TRBD2. The CDR3 runs 18 residues. The ends lost 5 bases at V and 5 bases at J; junction bases unmatched: 14. CDR1 SGHVS and CDR2 FQNEAQ come from the germline V gene. The CDR3, as DNA: TGTGCCAGCAGCCCCCGACTGGGCAGACTAGCGGGGGAAGATACGCAGTATTTT. It translates to CASSPRLGRLAGEDTQYF.

This clone has only one observation. The genes are TRBV6-1 and TRBJ1-3; 7 bases are a match to TRBD1. Losses at the gene ends were 5 bases for V and 15 bases for J; bases not matched to a gene: 7. This CDR3 has 11 residues. Per germline, CDR1 MNHNS and CDR2 SASEGT. The CDR3 DNA reads TGTGCCAGCAGTTACGGGACAGTAGAATATTTT. It codes for CASSYGTVEYF.

J is TRBJ2-7 and V is TRBV6-4; perhaps D is TRBD1 or TRBD2 (5 bases each). Germline CDR1 is MRHNA and CDR2 is SNTAGT. The CDR3 contains 9 residues. Trimming removed 8 bases at V and 6 bases at J, with 5 bases between. The CDR3 loop reads CASGGEQYF. The DNA of the CDR3 is TGTGCCAGCGGGGGCGAGCAGTACTTC.

The genes are TRBV18 and TRBJ2-7; TRBD1 matches at 10 bases. Germline trimming cut 3 bases from V and 4 bases from J; bases unmatched to any gene: 9. This CDR3 spans 16 amino acids. Germline lookup yields CDR1 KGHSH and CDR2 LQKENI. CDR3 amino acids: CASSPLQGTGVYEQYF. The CDR3 DNA sequence: TGTGCCAGCTCACCCCTACAAGGGACAGGGGTATACGAGCAGTACTTC. Supplemented by reference TRBV18 and TRBJ2-7, the full variable domain reads NAGVMQNPRHLVRRRGQEARLRCSPMKGHSHVYWYRQLPEEGLKFMVYLQKENIIDESGMPKERFSAEFPKEGPSILRIQQVVRGDSAAYFCASSPLQGTGVYEQYFGPGTRLTVT.